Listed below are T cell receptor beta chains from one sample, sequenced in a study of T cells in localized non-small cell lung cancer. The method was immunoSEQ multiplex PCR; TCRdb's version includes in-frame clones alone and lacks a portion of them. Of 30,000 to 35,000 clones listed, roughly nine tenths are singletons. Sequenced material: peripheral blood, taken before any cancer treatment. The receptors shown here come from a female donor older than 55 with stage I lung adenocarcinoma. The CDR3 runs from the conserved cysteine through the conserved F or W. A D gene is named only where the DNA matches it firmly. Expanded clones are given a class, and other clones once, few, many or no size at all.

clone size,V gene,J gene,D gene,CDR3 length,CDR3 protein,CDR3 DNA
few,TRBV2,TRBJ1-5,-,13,CASSLTGSQPQHF,TGTGCCAGCAGTCTAACAGGGAGTCAGCCCCAGCATTTT
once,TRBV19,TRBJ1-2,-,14,CASSNPGRYYGYTF,TGTGCCAGTAGTAATCCCGGCCGCTACTATGGCTACACCTTC
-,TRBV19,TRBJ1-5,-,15,CASSINVRAGQPQHF,TGTGCCAGTAGTATAAATGTGAGGGCTGGTCAGCCCCAGCATTTT
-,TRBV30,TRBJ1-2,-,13,CAGTETVNYGYTF,TGTGCCGGAACCGAAACAGTTAACTATGGCTACACCTTC
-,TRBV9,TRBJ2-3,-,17,CASSVLLGGGSTDTQYF,TGTGCCAGCAGCGTTCTCTTAGGGGGAGGGAGCACAGATACGCAGTATTTT
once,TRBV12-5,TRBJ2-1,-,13,CASGGLVSNEQFF,TGTGCTAGTGGGGGTCTTGTCAGTAATGAGCAGTTCTTC
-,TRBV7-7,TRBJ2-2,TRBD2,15,CASSRLAENTGELFF,TGTGCCAGCAGCCGACTAGCGGAGAACACCGGGGAGCTGTTTTTT
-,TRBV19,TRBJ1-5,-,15,CASTNIDTPNQPQHF,TGTGCCAGCACGAACATTGACACCCCCAACCAGCCCCAGCATTTT
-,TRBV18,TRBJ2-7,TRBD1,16,CASSPGQGFSSYEQYF,TGTGCCAGCTCACCGGGACAGGGCTTTAGCTCCTACGAGCAGTACTTC
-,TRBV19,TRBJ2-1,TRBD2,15,CASSIGGTSVHEQFF,TGTGCCAGTAGTATAGGAGGGACTAGCGTACATGAGCAGTTCTTC
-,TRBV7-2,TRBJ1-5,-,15,CASSYIPGSNQPQHF,TGTGCCAGCAGCTATATACCGGGTAGCAATCAGCCCCAGCATTTT
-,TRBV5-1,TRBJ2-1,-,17,CASSLQGTSRGYDEQFF,TGCGCCAGCAGCCTCCAAGGGACCTCTAGAGGGTATGATGAGCAGTTCTTC
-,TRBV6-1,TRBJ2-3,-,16,CASSERGGTSTDTQYF,TGTGCCAGCAGTGAGAGGGGCGGAACCAGCACAGATACGCAGTATTTT
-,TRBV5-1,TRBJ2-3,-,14,CASSLMQHTDTQYF,TGCGCCAGCAGCTTGATGCAACACACAGATACGCAGTATTTT
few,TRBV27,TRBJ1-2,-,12,CASTGGVSGYTF,TGTGCCAGCACGGGGGGCGTCAGTGGCTACACCTTC
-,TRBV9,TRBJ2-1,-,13,CASSLMGGNEQFF,TGTGCCAGCAGTCTCATGGGAGGCAATGAGCAGTTCTTC
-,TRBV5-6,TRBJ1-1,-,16,CASSFRLKAGGTEAFF,TGTGCCAGCAGCTTCCGGCTTAAGGCGGGTGGCACTGAAGCTTTCTTT
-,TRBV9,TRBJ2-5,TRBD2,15,CASSVGTSDQETQYF,TGTGCCAGCAGCGTAGGGACTAGCGATCAAGAGACCCAGTACTTC
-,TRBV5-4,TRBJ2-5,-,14,CASSPTAGRETQYF,TGTGCCAGCAGCCCGACGGCGGGAAGAGAGACCCAGTACTTC
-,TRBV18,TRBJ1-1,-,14,CASSLPGPRHEAFF,TGTGCCAGCTCACTACCGGGACCGAGACATGAAGCTTTCTTT
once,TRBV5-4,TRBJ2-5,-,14,CASKLDGGLETQYF,TGTGCCAGCAAGCTTGATGGGGGGCTAGAGACCCAGTACTTC
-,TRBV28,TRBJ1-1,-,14,CASSLSLDGTEAFF,TGTGCCAGCAGTCTATCACTCGACGGGACTGAAGCTTTCTTT
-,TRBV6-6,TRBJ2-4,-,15,CASSYVWGPKNIQYF,TGTGCCAGCAGTTACGTTTGGGGACCCAAAAACATTCAGTACTTC
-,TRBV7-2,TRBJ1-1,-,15,CASKQGSRMNTEAFF,TGTGCCAGTAAACAGGGCTCTCGCATGAACACTGAAGCTTTCTTT
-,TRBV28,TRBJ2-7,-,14,CASRPPTRTYEQYF,TGTGCCAGCAGGCCTCCAACCCGCACTTACGAGCAGTACTTC
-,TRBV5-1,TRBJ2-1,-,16,CASSLDGGRIYNEQFF,TGCGCCAGCAGCTTGGATGGGGGGAGAATCTACAATGAGCAGTTCTTC
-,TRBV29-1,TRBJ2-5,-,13,CSVADSLQETQYF,TGCAGCGTGGCTGACAGCCTACAAGAGACCCAGTACTTC